The T cell receptor beta chain described here comes from a study of shared clonotypes between healthy human individuals (TCRdb year 2020). A note on the overall study: Three men and two women, aged 18 to 49 years, made up the cohort. For each donor, CD4 naive and CD4 memory were each given three plates, CD8 naive was given two plates, and CD8 memory was given one plate. To estimate repertoire size and how much clonotypes are shared between individuals, the study performed deep sequencing of blood TCR repertoires from a few healthy adults. To increase sequencing depth and limit assay-specific biases, different laboratories used diverse techniques to prepare libraries and sequence TCR repertoires. Per donor, leukapheresis produced somewhere between about 0.9 and 9.5 billion PBMCs. What the authors observed across the whole study: Rarefaction of sorted-subset datasets indicated incomplete sequencing despite the large sequencing depth. The small number of donors limited the genetic and exposure-history diversity represented. Larger estimated clonotype richness was generally found for naive subsets than for memory subsets. Sampling was restricted to blood, and TCR repertoires in tissues likely differ from the TCR repertoires found in blood. Pairwise subsampling indicated that sequencing depth was expected to affect the degree of clonotype sharing among donors. Compared with non-shared clonotypes, the clonotypes found in all four sorted-subset donors had higher generation probabilities. Sharing across several donors was observed for about 5% of naive CD4, 3.5% of naive CD8, about 2.3% of memory CD4, and less than 0.45% of memory CD8 clonotypes.

For the CD8 naive samples, CD45RO-negative cells were positively selected for CCR7, yielding a CD45RA+CCR7+ population from which TemRA cells were excluded. Healthy HIV-negative adults with no recently reported acute infections or vaccinations were included as donors. Every donor was a Caucasian adult residing in Nashville, Tennessee, USA. After blood collection by leukapheresis, PBMCs were isolated using Ficoll-Histopaque density gradient centrifugation and then cryopreserved in the vapor phase of liquid nitrogen. Analytical flow cytometry was used to check the purity and quantity of each magnetically sorted T cell population. Genomic DNA was isolated from every sorted fraction and measured by UV absorbance on a Nanodrop 2000c. Comments on this clone: What this receptor recognizes is not known. No qualities accompany the bases; no much larger clone lies one base away.

Using the deep immunoSEQ assay, multiplex PCR amplified TCR CDR3 regions from genomic DNA. Genomic DNA extracted from each cell subset was distributed evenly over all wells of several immunoSEQ 96-well plates, and each plate served as one replicate. For sorted subsets, each replicate PCR was loaded with approximately 200 ng genomic DNA, equivalent to about 33,000 T cell genomes. Purified libraries were measured with a Qubit 3.0 fluorometer, size-checked on a Bioanalyzer 2100, and measured again with the KAPA Library Quantification kit. Every immunoSEQ 96-well plate was sequenced on a dedicated single-read 150-cycle Illumina NextSeq 550 flow cell. The paper's data handling went like this. The immunoSEQ output contained only junctional sequences without quality scores, so filtering could not match that applied to full-length reads. To assign V/J genes and CDR3, sequences were annotated against IMGT germline references using PyIR, a Python wrapper for IgBLAST v1.9. Reads with weak V/J assignments (E-value above 1e-6), missing CDR3, stop codons, out-of-frame junctions, or ambiguous translated residues were removed. A V3J clonotype was defined by an identical inferred V gene, J gene, and CDR3 amino acid sequence. Percentage overlap between repertoires was calculated by dividing the number of shared unique clonotypes by the size of the smaller repertoire. Richness of each repertoire was evaluated using RTK rarefaction, the Chao1 estimator, and Recon v2.1 estimates of unobserved clonotypes. Generation probabilities for all TCRbeta clonotypes obtained by the gDNA method from several donors were computed using OLGA. The source is immuneACCESS, and TCRdb retained only in-frame sequences with V and J called. Part of the clones is not carried over; for the studies checked, unresolved V genes explain less than half of this, and the remainder is unexplained. D and trimming were read from the DNA, whereas the V and J calls and clone size are those reported in that table. This sample is represented by around 1.9 million clones; about 93% of them were singletons. The ten largest clones add up to 1.5% to 2% of the sample.

The sample was naive CD8+ T cells from PBMCs. The cell subset or site tag for this specimen amounts to: CD45RA+CCR7+. This TCR derives from a man between 18 and 35 years old in good health. Some clones in this sample may be carry-over from other donors' samples.

The CDR3 has the sequence CARSPDRQETQYF. The bases are TGTGCCAGATCTCCCGACAGACAAGAGACCCAGTACTTC. The V gene is TRBV2 and the J gene is TRBJ2-5; D gene: possibly TRBD1, on 5 matching bases. The CDR3 contains 13 residues, cysteine and phenylalanine counted. This entry keeps only the CDR3 DNA: 39 bases, framed from base 1. The germline V gene specifies SNHLY as CDR1 and FYNNEI as CDR2. Trimming removed 9 bases from V and 2 bases from J, leaving 13 bases between the germline ends.